What follows are 20 T cell receptor beta chains derived from one specimen sequenced in a study of T cells after yellow fever vaccination. A single record per CDR3 protein comes from TCRdb applying MiXCR to the 5' RACE reads. The sample shows 450,000 to 550,000 distinct CDR3 sequences, just over 20% of them seen only once. The sequences come from PBMCs, collected roughly 23 days after the first yellow fever vaccination. The receptors here all came from a man aged 18 to 29 who received the YFV17D yellow fever vaccine.

The chain recombines TRBV5-4 with TRBJ2-2; 10 bases are shared with TRBD1. Germline loops: CDR1 SGHNT, CDR2 YYREEE (reference sequence). The CDR3 has 16 residues. The V and J ends lost 4 bases and 1 base, in that order; junction bases with no gene match: 4. The CDR3 DNA reads as TGTGCCAGCAGCATCGGACAGGGGGGGAACACCGGGGAGCTGTTTTTT. Translation: CASSIGQGGNTGELFF.

This chain links TRBV5-4 with TRBJ2-5, with 9 bases identical to TRBD2. V was pared by 3 bases and J by 5 bases, with 8 bases of the junction left unmatched. Germline CDR1 SGHNT, CDR2 YYREEE (reference sequence). The CDR3 consists of 15 residues. The CDR3 sequence: CASSSSGASLETQYF. The DNA of the CDR3 is TGTGCCAGCAGCTCTAGCGGGGCATCGCTCGAGACCCAGTACTTC. Full variable domain (rest looked up from reference TRBV5-4 and TRBJ2-5): ETGVTQSPTHLIKTRGQQVTLRCSSQSGHNTVSWYQQALGQGPQFIFQYYREEENGRGNFPPRFSGLQFPNYSSELNVNALELDDSALYLCASSSSGASLETQYFGPGTRLLVL.

V gene TRBV3-1 combines with J gene TRBJ2-4, with D possibly being TRBD1 (6 bases). Germline V gives CDR1 LGHDT, CDR2 YNNKEL (reference sequence). V lost 6 bases to trimming and J lost 0 bases, with 12 bases between them. This CDR3 spans 15 amino acids. CDR3 protein: CASSRGTTAKNIQYF. The DNA for the CDR3 is TGTGCCAGCAGTAGAGGGACAACAGCCAAAAACATTCAGTACTTC.

The chain uses TRBV9 and TRBJ2-1; D ambiguous. Germline V gene data show CDR1 as SGDLS and CDR2 as YYNGEE. The CDR3 is made up of 15 amino acids. The V end was cut by 4 bases, the J end by 1 base, with 12 bases between. Written as DNA, the CDR3 is TGTGCCAGCAGCCCCCCCCCGGATTCCTACAATGAGCAGTTCTTC. Translated, it gives CASSPPPDSYNEQFF.

Written as DNA, the CDR3 is TGTGCCAGCAGCTTAGGCTTTGGGGAGTACCAAGAGACCCAGTACTTC. Translating gives CASSLGFGEYQETQYF. The chain is built from TRBV7-8 and TRBJ2-5, with D possibly being TRBD2 (5 bases). CDR1 and CDR2 (germline): SGHVS, FQNEAQ. The CDR3 covers 16 residues. V was cut by 1 base and J by 0 bases, with 12 bases left in between.

This clonotype was observed a handful of times. This chain uses TRBV18 with TRBJ2-1, with D uncertain. V was trimmed by 5 bases and J by 8 bases, leaving 16 bases between them. Germline CDR1 KGHSH, CDR2 LQKENI. The CDR3 length is 14 residues. The CDR3 sequence: CASSRPALRDEQFF. CDR3 bases: TGTGCCAGCTCAAGACCAGCGCTAAGGGATGAGCAGTTCTTC. Variable domain in full (rest from reference TRBV18 and TRBJ2-1): NAGVMQNPRHLVRRRGQEARLRCSPMKGHSHVYWYRQLPEEGLKFMVYLQKENIIDESGMPKERFSAEFPKEGPSILRIQQVVRGDSAAYFCASSRPALRDEQFFGPGTRLTVL.

To note about this clonotype: One end of the junction is discordant with germline, which a read error may explain. V gene TRBV19 combines with J gene TRBJ1-2; TRBD1 might be the D (6 bases). Looked up from germline, CDR1 is LNHDA and CDR2 is SQIVND (reference sequence). This CDR3 comprises 12 residues. CDR3 sequence reads: CASKQGAYAYTF. For the CDR3, the DNA is TGTGCCAGTAAACAGGGCGCCTATGCCTACACCTTC. Looking up the rest from reference TRBV19 and TRBJ1-2 gives the full variable domain: DGGITQSPKYLFRKEGQNVTLSCEQNLNHDAMYWYRQDPGQGLRLIYYSQIVNDFQKGDIAEGYSVSREKKESFPLTVTSAQKNPTAFYLCASKQGAYAYTFGSGTRLTVV.

The chain combines TRBV14 with TRBJ1-4; 7 nucleotides agree with TRBD1. The germline V gene has CDR1 SGHDN and CDR2 FVKESK. Trimming removed 0 bases from V and 5 bases from J; junction bases left unmatched: 0. The CDR3 spans 14 residues. This chain's CDR3 is CASSQEGGNEKLFF. The CDR3 bases are TGTGCCAGCAGCCAAGAAGGGGGCAATGAAAAACTGTTTTTT.

The genes are TRBV28 and TRBJ1-1; D gene unclear. The V gene's germline CDR1 is MDHEN and CDR2 SYDVKM. CDR3 length equals 15 residues. Trimming pared 5 bases from V and 2 bases from J, leaving 15 bases between. The CDR3 spells CASSPPGSLNTEAFF. For the CDR3, the DNA is TGTGCCAGCAGTCCGCCGGGCAGTCTCAACACTGAAGCTTTCTTT.

The chain uses TRBV7-9 and TRBJ2-2; maybe TRBD2 (5 bases). There are 16 residues in the CDR3. CDR1 and CDR2 from the germline V gene are SEHNR and FQNEAQ (reference sequence). V was cut by 5 bases and J by 3 bases, with 16 bases left in between. CDR3 amino acids: CASSPTPAGDTGELFF. The DNA of the CDR3 is TGTGCCAGCAGCCCAACCCCCGCGGGCGACACCGGGGAGCTGTTTTTT. Filled out from reference TRBV7-9 and TRBJ2-2, the complete variable domain reads DTGVSQNPRHKITKRGQNVTFRCDPISEHNRLYWYRQTLGQGPEFLTYFQNEAQLEKSRLLSDRFSAERPKGSFSTLEIQRTEQGDSAMYLCASSPTPAGDTGELFFGEGSRLTVL.

The chain employs TRBV7-9 and TRBJ2-7; maybe TRBD1 (6 bases). V gave up 4 bases and J gave up 0 bases, with 13 bases separating them. From germline, CDR1 is SEHNR and CDR2 FQNEAQ (reference sequence). This CDR3 is built from 15 residues. This CDR3 is CASSWGQGSSYEQYF. CDR3 nucleotide sequence: TGTGCCAGCAGCTGGGGGCAGGGGAGCTCCTACGAGCAGTACTTC.

This clonotype has a count of ten or more. J is TRBJ2-2 and V is TRBV7-2; the match to TRBD1 covers 7 bases. Germline V gives CDR1 SGHTA, CDR2 FQGNSA. V lost 3 bases and J lost 4; bases outside the gene matches: 5. The CDR3 consists of 15 residues. The chain's CDR3 is CASSFRTGVTGELFF. Written as DNA, the CDR3 is TGTGCCAGCAGCTTCCGGACAGGCGTCACCGGGGAGCTGTTTTTT.

The chain combines TRBV5-1 with TRBJ1-1; D is ambiguous. This CDR3 contains 14 residues. V was clipped by 5 bases and J by 5 bases, with 16 bases between them. Germline V lookup: CDR1 SGHRS, CDR2 YFSETQ. Written as DNA, the CDR3 is TGCGCCAGCAGTGATATTTTTCCGAGGACTGAAGCTTTCTTT. The encoded protein is CASSDIFPRTEAFF.

This clonotype has more than one count but fewer than ten. The V gene is TRBV25-1, the J gene TRBJ1-6; weak D call: TRBD1 (5 bases). The germline CDR1 and CDR2 sequences are MGHDK and SYGVNS. Trimming pared 6 bases from V and 7 bases from J, leaving 7 bases between. This CDR3 is 12 amino acids long. CDR3 protein: CASRQVNSPLHF. CDR3 bases: TGTGCCAGCAGACAGGTCAATTCACCCCTCCACTTT.

For the CDR3, the DNA is TGTGCCAGCAGCTTCCTGGGGTCCCCTGGGGCCAACGTCCTGACTTTC. This translates into CASSFLGSPGANVLTF. The rearrangement uses TRBV5-6 and TRBJ2-6; no clear D gene. Per germline, CDR1 SGHDT and CDR2 YYEEEE. The ends were cut back, 2 bases at V and 2 bases at J, with 11 bases in the middle. The CDR3 is 16 residues long.

The table lists this clonotype with a few counts. The rearrangement uses TRBV11-2 and TRBJ1-2; 7 bases map to TRBD1. V was clipped by 5 bases and J by 5 bases; unmatched bases: 8. CDR1 is SGHAT, CDR2 FQNNGV, per germline. This CDR3 is built from 14 residues. CDR3 sequence: CASSKTGMTYGYTF. Here the CDR3 DNA reads TGTGCCAGCAGCAAGACAGGGATGACGTATGGCTACACCTTC.

The table lists this clonotype with many counts. V gene TRBV6-1 combines with J gene TRBJ2-7, with 9 bases fitting TRBD1. V gave up 1 base and J gave up 5 bases; unmatched junction bases: 9. The CDR3 is 16 amino acids. Germline V gene sequence: CDR1 MNHNS, CDR2 SASEGT. The CDR3 coding sequence is TGTGCCAGCAGTGAAGAAGAGGGGACAGGGTCGCACGAGCAGTACTTC. It codes for CASSEEEGTGSHEQYF.

The J gene is TRBJ2-5, the V gene TRBV23-1; 8 positions match TRBD2. TRBV23-1 has ORF status, its function being uncertain. Germline trimming cut 2 bases from V and 6 bases from J; bases unmatched to any gene: 11. There are 16 residues in the CDR3. CDR3 in amino acids: CASSQVSFSGDKTQYF. CDR3 sequence (DNA): TGCGCCAGCAGTCAAGTCTCGTTTAGCGGGGATAAGACCCAGTACTTC.

The CDR3: CSARDRTRGNTIYF. The DNA for the CDR3 is TGCAGTGCTAGAGATCGAACGCGGGGAAACACCATATATTTT. The rearrangement uses TRBV20-1 and TRBJ1-3, with D hard to call. Germline V gene data show CDR1 as DFQATT and CDR2 as SNEGSKA (reference sequence). The CDR3 runs 14 residues. V dropped 0 bases and J dropped 4 bases, with 10 bases sitting between them.

V gene TRBV4-3 combines with J gene TRBJ2-5, with 8 positions matching TRBD1. This CDR3 has 17 residues. V trimming: 0 bases; J trimming: 7 bases; junction bases outside the gene matches: 13. Germline lookup yields CDR1 LGHNA and CDR2 YSLEER. The CDR3 loop reads CASSQEWGTDRVGTQYF. DNA for the CDR3: TGCGCCAGCAGCCAAGAATGGGGGACGGACAGGGTGGGGACCCAGTACTTC.